Listed here are 14 T cell receptor beta chains from one sample, sequenced in a study of multiple sclerosis patients with progressive multifocal leukoencephalopathy. Time point: time of PML onset. The protocol was immunoSEQ multiplex PCR, while the TCRdb copy is restricted to in-frame clones and leaves out a portion. The sample includes approximately 35,000 clones, 87% seen only once; the top ten take around 3.1%. The material was PBMCs, obtained from a patient treated with natalizumab. The receptors here all came from a human donor with progressive multifocal leukoencephalopathy.

This chain uses TRBV14 with TRBJ2-1, with TRBD2 matching 14 bases. CDR1 SGHDN and CDR2 FVKESK come from the germline V gene. There are 14 residues in the CDR3. With 7 bases clipped from V and 11 bases from J, the junction kept 7 bases outside the gene matches. In DNA, the CDR3 is TGTGCCAGCAAGCCGGGACTAGCGGGAGTTAAGCAGTTCTTC. It yields the protein CASKPGLAGVKQFF.

The chain uses TRBV9 and TRBJ2-6, with D tentatively TRBD1 (7 bases). V shed 3 bases and J shed 2 bases, with 15 bases lying between them. Germline CDR1 SGDLS, CDR2 YYNGEE. The CDR3 has 17 residues. The DNA for the CDR3 is TGTGCCAGCAGCGAGCGACAGGGAGGTCCTGGGGCCAACGTCCTGACTTTC. Protein product: CASSERQGGPGANVLTF.

For this clone: A read error likely explains this, since a far larger clone differs by one base. The chain links TRBV10-3 to TRBJ1-4; D may be TRBD1 (6 bases). Germline-derived CDR1 and CDR2 are ENHRY and SYGVKD. CDR3 size: 17 residues. V shed 3 bases and J shed 2 bases, with 16 bases lying between them. The CDR3 here is CAISERSTGPTNEKLFF. CDR3 in DNA: TGTGCCATCAGTGAAAGGTCGACAGGTCCGACTAATGAAAAACTGTTTTTT.

The chain recombines TRBV10-3 with TRBJ2-6; TRBD1 agrees at 7 bases. Trimming took 7 bases from V and 4 from J; bases not matched to a gene: 10. This CDR3 has 16 amino acids. Germline V CDR1 and CDR2: ENHRY, SYGVKD. The CDR3 coding sequence is TGTGCCATCACAACCCCGACAGGGACGGGGGCCAACGTCCTGACTTTC. The encoded protein is CAITTPTGTGANVLTF.

The chain couples TRBV18 to TRBJ2-7, with 10 bases fitting TRBD1. V trimming: 1 base; J trimming: 0 bases; junction bases outside the gene matches: 9. The germline V gene encodes CDR1 KGHSH and CDR2 LQKENI. This CDR3 is 18 amino acids long. The CDR3 spells CASSPRLGQGSFSYEQYF. As DNA, the CDR3 is TGTGCCAGCTCACCACGACTGGGACAGGGGAGTTTCTCCTACGAGCAGTACTTC. Using reference TRBV18 and TRBJ2-7 for the parts outside the CDR3, the full variable domain is NAGVMQNPRHLVRRRGQEARLRCSPMKGHSHVYWYRQLPEEGLKFMVYLQKENIIDESGMPKERFSAEFPKEGPSILRIQQVVRGDSAAYFCASSPRLGQGSFSYEQYFGPGTRLTVT.

V gene TRBV2 combines with J gene TRBJ2-1; D could derive from TRBD1 or TRBD2 (5 bases each). The V gene lost 0 bases and the J gene lost 9 bases, with 15 bases spanning the gap. The CDR3 extends over 15 amino acids. Germline assignment: CDR1 SNHLY and CDR2 FYNNEI. The CDR3 sequence is CASSEALAGSGEQFF. CDR3 DNA sequence: TGTGCCAGCAGTGAAGCGCTGGCAGGGAGTGGTGAGCAGTTCTTC.

This sequence joins TRBV19 and TRBJ1-4; TRBD1 aligns across 11 bases. CDR3 size: 17 residues. The germline gives CDR1 LNHDA, CDR2 SQIVND (reference sequence). J gave up 3 bases and V 6 bases, and 9 bases lay outside the gene matches. The chain's CDR3 is CASRDRGRGAANEKLFF. As DNA, the CDR3 is TGTGCCAGTAGGGACAGGGGGCGGGGAGCAGCTAATGAAAAACTGTTTTTT.

The rearrangement joins TRBV19 to TRBJ2-7, with a possible D match to TRBD2 (6 bases). Trimming cost V 2 bases and J 2 bases, with 13 bases left between them. CDR3 length: 15 residues. CDR1 LNHDA and CDR2 SQIVND come from the germline V gene (reference sequence). The CDR3 loop reads CASSIRGTATYEQYF. The CDR3 nucleotides are TGTGCCAGTAGTATACGGGGGACTGCAACCTACGAGCAGTACTTC.

This clone was detected only a few times. CDR3 sequence reads: CALQTGAAGYTF. DNA for the CDR3: TGTGCCCTTCAAACAGGGGCCGCTGGCTACACCTTC. The gene calls are TRBV10-3 and TRBJ1-2; 7 bases agree with TRBD1. Germline trimming cut 11 bases from V and 7 bases from J; bases unmatched to any gene: 10. CDR1 and CDR2 from the germline V gene are ENHRY and SYGVKD. The length of the CDR3 is 12 residues.

The genes are TRBV29-1 and TRBJ2-6; 7 bases map to TRBD2. Trimming took 2 bases from V and 0 from J; bases not matched to a gene: 7. CDR1 SQVTM and CDR2 ANQGSEA come from the germline V gene. The CDR3 contains 17 residues. Here the CDR3 reads CSVEPAPGGSGANVLTF. As DNA, the CDR3 is TGCAGCGTTGAACCAGCGCCGGGGGGCTCTGGGGCCAACGTCCTGACTTTC. Using reference TRBV29-1 and TRBJ2-6 for the parts outside the CDR3, the full variable domain is SAVISQKPSRDICQRGTSLTIQCQVDSQVTMMFWYRQQPGQSLTLIATANQGSEATYESGFVIDKFPISRPNLTFSTLTVSNMSPEDSSIYLCSVEPAPGGSGANVLTFGAGSRLTVL.

The rearrangement joins TRBV5-5 to TRBJ2-3, with no clear D. Trimming stripped 0 bases from V and 4 bases from J, with 6 bases between. Germline values: CDR1 SGHKS, CDR2 YYEKEE (reference sequence). The CDR3 is made up of 13 amino acids. CDR3 nucleotide sequence: TGTGCCAGCAGCTTGGCAGATCCAGATACGCAGTATTTT. This gives the protein CASSLADPDTQYF.

The chain carries TRBV5-6 and TRBJ1-5; TRBD1 matches 7 bases. The CDR3 sequence is 14 residues long. V shed 5 bases, J shed 4 bases, and the junction held 6 bases outside the gene matches. Germline V gives CDR1 SGHDT, CDR2 YYEEEE. DNA for the CDR3: TGTGCCAGCAGATCCTCAGGGGGGAATCAGCCCCAGCATTTT. Its translation: CASRSSGGNQPQHF.

In its sample, this clone was seen once. The chain carries TRBV18 and TRBJ2-7, with 7 bases lining up with TRBD1. The CDR3 is made up of 16 amino acids. V shed 0 bases and J 5 bases; nucleotides not matched to a gene: 10. Germline CDR1 reads KGHSH; CDR2 reads LQKENI. CDR3 coding DNA: TGTGCCAGCTCACCACCAACCGGGACAGCTTTTGACGAGCAGTACTTC. Translation gives CASSPPTGTAFDEQYF.

The chain links TRBV11-2 to TRBJ2-5, with TRBD2 identical over 12 bases. The CDR3 extends over 16 amino acids. V lost 6 bases, J lost 4 bases, and 9 bases stayed unmatched. Germline lookup yields CDR1 SGHAT and CDR2 FQNNGV. The CDR3 coding sequence is TGTGCCAGCAGGCAGACTAGCGGGAGCCCCTTAGAGACCCAGTACTTC. Translation gives CASRQTSGSPLETQYF.